The following is a TCR beta chain sequence with its context. Its specificity is unknown. Germline CDR1 reads SQVTM; CDR2 reads ANQGSEA. CDR3 length: 11 amino acids. The V and J ends lost 4 bases and 11 bases respectively, with 13 bases between them. The source of the sample is a study of identical twins. Whole-study findings and limits: Models underpredicted monozygotic twin sharing of out-of-frame TCR alpha.

TCRdb reprocessed the 5' RACE reads via MiXCR and lists one record per CDR3 protein. This sample carries approximately 1.8 million distinct CDR3 sequences, less than 35% of them seen once, and the ten largest clones take 0.25% to 0.3%. The receptor comes from a newborn girl in good health. The source material was cord blood. This rearrangement joins TRBV29-1 to TRBJ2-3, with a weak D call TRBD1 (5 bases). Here the CDR3 DNA reads TGCAGCGTTGGGCAGGGTAAGGGGCAGTATTTT. Its translation is CSVGQGKGQYF.